This T cell receptor beta chain derives from a study of T-cell memory formation after mild COVID-19. Points from the study as a whole: Mostly located in CM and EM were contracting CD4+ clones, with contracting CD8+ clones located in EMRA. Memory from before infection featured some responding clones, which suggests cross-reactive memory joined. Clones contracting day 15 to 85 were balanced CD4/CD8; later expanders leaned CD4+.

A remark on this clonotype: What it binds is not known.

TCRdb re-called the 5' RACE reads through MiXCR, storing one row per CDR3 protein. The profile shows approximately 480,000 distinct CDR3 sequences, roughly 18% of them singletons. Source material: PBMCs or a T cell subset sorted from them (not recorded which). This TCR was recovered from an adult woman who had mild COVID-19 (a few samples of this study predate the infection). Cell type and time point are not known.

The CDR3, as DNA: TGTGCCAGCAGCTTAGAGAGGGAGGTCTCCTACAATGAGCAGTTCTTC. Amino acid sequence: CASSLEREVSYNEQFF. The rearrangement joins TRBV7-9 to TRBJ2-1, with D perhaps TRBD2 (6 bases). Per the germline V gene, CDR1 is SEHNR and CDR2 is FQNEAQ (reference sequence). Trimming removed 1 base from V and 0 bases from J, with 10 bases in between. The CDR3 consists of 16 residues.